Below are 13 T cell receptor beta chains sequenced from a single sample in a study of cytomegalovirus exposure and HLA in healthy donors. Primers: 60 Vbeta forward and 13 Jbeta reverse. This table comes from immunoSEQ multiplex PCR, and its TCRdb copy is limited to in-frame clones, with some not included. The sample holds roughly 76,000 clones; less than 80% are singletons and the top ten take 2.5%. The specimen sequenced was PBMCs. Receptors were obtained from a man younger than 40 in good health and CMV-seronegative.

The V gene is TRBV5-1, the J gene TRBJ2-3; D is possibly TRBD2 (5 bases). CDR1 is SGHRS and CDR2 is YFSETQ in the germline V gene. V lost 3 bases to trimming and J lost 0 bases, with 14 bases between them. The CDR3 is made up of 16 amino acids. CDR3 protein: CASSWGDRGSTDTQYF. The CDR3 DNA reads TGCGCCAGCAGCTGGGGAGACCGGGGAAGCACAGATACGCAGTATTTT.

This clone was recorded once. This sequence joins TRBV11-2 and TRBJ1-4; no clear D. The CDR3 runs to 11 residues. CDR1 and CDR2 from the germline V gene are SGHAT and FQNNGV. The V gene lost 5 bases and the J gene lost 7 bases, with 5 bases spanning the gap. CDR3 DNA sequence: TGTGCCAGCAGCCCGTCTGAAAAACTGTTTTTT. It is translated as CASSPSEKLFF.

This chain connects TRBV7-2 to TRBJ1-5; D unclear. Trimming left V 4 bases short and J 2 bases short, with 15 bases between. There are 16 residues in the CDR3. Germline CDR1 is SGHTA and CDR2 is FQGNSA. The CDR3 is CASSSFTFSGNQPQHF. In DNA, the CDR3 is TGTGCCAGCAGCTCATTCACTTTTTCGGGCAATCAGCCCCAGCATTTT.

This chain joins TRBV27 and TRBJ2-7, with D perhaps TRBD2 (5 bases). The CDR3 extends over 15 amino acids. Germline-derived CDR1 and CDR2 are MNHEY and SMNVEV (reference sequence). V lost 6 bases and J 3 bases, leaving 18 bases between the germline ends. In DNA form, the CDR3 reads TGTGCCAGCAGGGAAAGGACTTTCAATAGCTACGAGCAGTACTTC. Translated: CASRERTFNSYEQYF.

The chain uses TRBV2 and TRBJ1-1; D ambiguous. With 6 bases removed from V and 5 bases from J, the gap between germline ends came to 16 bases. The CDR3 length is 14 residues. The germline CDR1 and CDR2 sequences are SNHLY and FYNNEI. The chain's CDR3 is CASRGDRARTEAFF. The DNA for the CDR3 is TGTGCCAGCAGGGGAGATAGGGCACGTACTGAAGCTTTCTTT.

This clone was picked up a small number of times. The chain recombines TRBV11-1 with TRBJ2-3; 13 nucleotides match TRBD2. CDR3 length: 15 residues. Germline V gene lookup returns CDR1 SGHAT and CDR2 FQDESV (reference sequence). V dropped 4 bases and J dropped 7; count of bases not matched to a gene: 5. The CDR3 nucleotides are TGTGCCAGCAGCTACGGGACTAGCGGGGTTTATACGCAGTATTTT. As protein: CASSYGTSGVYTQYF.

The rearrangement joins TRBV27 to TRBJ2-1; D unclear. V dropped 5 bases and J dropped 10 bases, with 15 bases sitting between them. The CDR3 runs to 13 residues. Looked up from germline, CDR1 is MNHEY and CDR2 is SMNVEV (reference sequence). The CDR3 sequence is CASSIGPFREQFF. CDR3 in DNA: TGTGCCAGCAGTATAGGTCCCTTCAGGGAGCAGTTCTTC.

The rearrangement joins TRBV25-1 to TRBJ2-3; the match to TRBD2 covers 13 bases. The germline V gene encodes CDR1 MGHDK and CDR2 SYGVNS. CDR3 length: 16 amino acids. V dropped 3 bases and J dropped 4; count of bases not matched to a gene: 4. The CDR3 bases are TGTGCCAGCAGTGACACTAGCGGGAGGGCCCCAGATACGCAGTATTTT. Encoded protein: CASSDTSGRAPDTQYF.

V is TRBV6-6 and J is TRBJ2-2; 7 bases fit TRBD2. J was trimmed by 0 bases and V by 8 bases; bases with no gene match: 0. This CDR3 comprises 13 residues. The germline V gene has CDR1 MNHNY and CDR2 SVGAGI (reference sequence). The CDR3 DNA sequence: TGTGCCAGCGCGGGGGCGAACACCGGGGAGCTGTTTTTT. As protein: CASAGANTGELFF.

The J gene is TRBJ2-1, the V gene TRBV4-1; 8 bases are shared with TRBD2. Losses at the gene ends were 2 bases for V and 6 bases for J; bases not matched to a gene: 9. The CDR3 runs to 16 residues. The germline V gene encodes CDR1 MGHRA and CDR2 YSYEKL. The CDR3 here is CASSQLPGLGANEQFF. CDR3 in DNA: TGCGCCAGCAGCCAATTACCGGGACTAGGGGCCAATGAGCAGTTCTTC.

This chain joins TRBV4-2 and TRBJ1-4; the match to TRBD1 covers 10 bases. V shed 3 bases and J 5 bases; nucleotides not matched to a gene: 3. The CDR3 extends over 15 amino acids. CDR1 and CDR2 (germline): LGHNA, YNFKEQ. The CDR3, as DNA: TGTGCCAGCAGCCACGGGGGACAGGGGAATGAAAAACTGTTTTTT. Translated: CASSHGGQGNEKLFF.

The V and J genes are TRBV30 and TRBJ1-2; 7 nucleotides agree with TRBD1. Germline CDR1 and CDR2: GTSNPN and SVGIG (reference sequence). The CDR3 extends over 13 amino acids. V shed 1 base and J 6 bases; nucleotides not matched to a gene: 5. CDR3 sequence reads: CAWSAGGWNGYTF. The DNA of the CDR3 is TGTGCCTGGAGTGCAGGGGGTTGGAATGGCTACACCTTC.

V is TRBV9 and J is TRBJ2-1; maybe TRBD2 (6 bases). The CDR3 totals 17 residues. V was shortened by 4 bases and J by 4 bases, with 21 bases between the two germline ends. CDR1 and CDR2 (germline): SGDLS, YYNGEE. CDR3 DNA sequence: TGTGCCAGCAGCCGCCAAGAAGGAGGCGGGGCGTACAATGAGCAGTTCTTC. It translates to CASSRQEGGGAYNEQFF.